This T cell receptor (beta chain) was profiled in a study of HIV-infected patients and healthy controls. The CDR3 has 16 amino acids. Trimming stripped 7 bases from V and 0 bases from J, with 15 bases between. This clonotype was counted many times. Reverse transcription used roughly 480 ng RNA and constant-region primers for alpha and beta. Alpha and beta chain libraries were made separately by chain-specific third strand synthesis with multiplexing indices. All rearrangements within a chain used one primer pair; cDNA molecules carried barcodes. TCRdb fed the 5' RACE reads into MiXCR, producing one record per CDR3 protein. The sample carries 7,000 to 8,500 distinct CDR3 sequences, 5% to 6.5% recorded once. The repertoire came from unfractionated whole blood and reflected all unsorted peripheral T cells.

Specimen: blood, collected before antiretroviral therapy. The origin of this receptor is an adult with HIV infection. This chain joins TRBV12-3 or TRBV12-4 and TRBJ2-2, with D perhaps TRBD2 (6 bases). CDR3 nucleotide sequence: TGTGCCAGCACCCTTCGCGGCGGGACGAACACCGGGGAGCTGTTTTTT. Protein: CASTLRGGTNTGELFF.